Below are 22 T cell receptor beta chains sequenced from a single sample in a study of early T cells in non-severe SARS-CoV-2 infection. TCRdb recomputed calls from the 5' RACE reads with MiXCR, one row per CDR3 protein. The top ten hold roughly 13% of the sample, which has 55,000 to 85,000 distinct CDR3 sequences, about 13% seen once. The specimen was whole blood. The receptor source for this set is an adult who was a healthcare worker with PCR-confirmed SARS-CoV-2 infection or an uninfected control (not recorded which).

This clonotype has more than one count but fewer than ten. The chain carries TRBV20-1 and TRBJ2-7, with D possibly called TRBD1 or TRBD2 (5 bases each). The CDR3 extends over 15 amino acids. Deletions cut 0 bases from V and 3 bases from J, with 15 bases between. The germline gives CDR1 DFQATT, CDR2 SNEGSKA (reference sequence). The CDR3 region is CSARDTGGPLYEQYF. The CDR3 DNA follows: TGCAGTGCTAGAGATACAGGAGGACCCCTCTACGAGCAGTACTTC.

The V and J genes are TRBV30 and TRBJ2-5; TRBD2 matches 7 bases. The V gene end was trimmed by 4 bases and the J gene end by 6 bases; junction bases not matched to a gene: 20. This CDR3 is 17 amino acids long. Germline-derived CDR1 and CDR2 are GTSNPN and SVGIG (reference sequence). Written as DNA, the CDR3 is TGTGCCTGGAACATGGGGCTAGCGGATCGTACCACACAGACCCAGTACTTC. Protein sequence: CAWNMGLADRTTQTQYF.

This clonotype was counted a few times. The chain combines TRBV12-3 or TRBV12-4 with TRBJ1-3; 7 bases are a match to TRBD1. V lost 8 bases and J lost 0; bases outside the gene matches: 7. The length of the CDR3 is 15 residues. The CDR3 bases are TGTGCCAGCGACGAAGACAGGGCCTCTGGAAACACCATATATTTT. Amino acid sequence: CASDEDRASGNTIYF.

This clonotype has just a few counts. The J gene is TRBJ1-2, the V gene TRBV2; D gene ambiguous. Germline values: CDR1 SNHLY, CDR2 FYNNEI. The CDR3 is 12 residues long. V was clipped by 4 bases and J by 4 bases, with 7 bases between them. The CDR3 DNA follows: TGTGCCAGCAGTGTTGTGACCTATGGCTACACCTTC. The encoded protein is CASSVVTYGYTF.

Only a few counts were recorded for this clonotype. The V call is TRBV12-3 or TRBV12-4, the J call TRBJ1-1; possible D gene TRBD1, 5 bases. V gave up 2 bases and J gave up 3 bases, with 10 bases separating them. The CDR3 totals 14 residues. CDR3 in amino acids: CASSLWDGDTEAFF. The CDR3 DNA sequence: TGTGCCAGCAGTTTATGGGACGGGGACACTGAAGCTTTCTTT.

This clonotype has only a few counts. CDR3 nucleotides: TGTGCCAGTAGTGACGGGATCTACAATGAGCAGTTCTTC. Its protein product is CASSDGIYNEQFF. The V and J genes are TRBV19 and TRBJ2-1; weak D call: TRBD2 (5 bases). The V end was cut by 5 bases, the J end by 3 bases, with 8 bases between. Germline V gene lookup returns CDR1 LNHDA and CDR2 SQIVND (reference sequence). This CDR3 comprises 13 residues.

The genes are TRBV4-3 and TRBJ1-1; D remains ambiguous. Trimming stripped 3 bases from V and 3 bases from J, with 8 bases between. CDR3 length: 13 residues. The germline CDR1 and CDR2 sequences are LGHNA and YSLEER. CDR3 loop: CASSHRGHTEAFF. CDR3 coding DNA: TGCGCCAGCAGCCACAGAGGGCACACTGAAGCTTTCTTT.

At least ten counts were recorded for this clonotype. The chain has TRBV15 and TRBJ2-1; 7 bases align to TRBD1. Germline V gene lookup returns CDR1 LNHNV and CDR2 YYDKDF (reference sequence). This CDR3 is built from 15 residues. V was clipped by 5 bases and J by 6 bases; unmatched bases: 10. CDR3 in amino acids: CATSERTGRTNEQFF. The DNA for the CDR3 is TGTGCCACCAGCGAACGGACAGGCCGCACCAATGAGCAGTTCTTC.

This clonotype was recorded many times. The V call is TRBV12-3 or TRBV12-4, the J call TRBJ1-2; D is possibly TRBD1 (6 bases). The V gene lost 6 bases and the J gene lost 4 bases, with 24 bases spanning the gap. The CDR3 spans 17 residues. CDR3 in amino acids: CASRTLHLRTVIYGYTF. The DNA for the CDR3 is TGTGCCAGCAGAACCCTCCATCTTCGGACAGTTATCTATGGCTACACCTTC.

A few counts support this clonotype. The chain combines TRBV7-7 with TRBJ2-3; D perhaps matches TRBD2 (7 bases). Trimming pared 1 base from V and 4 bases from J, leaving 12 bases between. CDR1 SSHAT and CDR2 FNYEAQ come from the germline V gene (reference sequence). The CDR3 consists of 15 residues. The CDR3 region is CASSLEGGASDTQYF. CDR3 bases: TGTGCCAGCAGCTTAGAAGGGGGGGCCTCAGATACGCAGTATTTT.

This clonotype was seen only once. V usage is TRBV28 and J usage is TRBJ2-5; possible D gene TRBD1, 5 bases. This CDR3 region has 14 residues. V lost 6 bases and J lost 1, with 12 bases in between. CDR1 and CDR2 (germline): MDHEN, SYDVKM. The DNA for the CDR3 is TGTGCCAGCAGCCGAAGCAGGGCCCAAGAGACCCAGTACTTC. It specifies CASSRSRAQETQYF.

The CDR3 spells CASSMSNYGYTF. CDR3 coding DNA: TGCGCCAGCAGTATGTCTAACTATGGCTACACCTTC. The V call is TRBV5-1, the J call TRBJ1-2; D unresolved. V lost 5 bases and J 0 bases, leaving 5 bases between the germline ends. CDR1 is SGHRS, CDR2 YFSETQ, per germline. This CDR3 spans 12 amino acids.

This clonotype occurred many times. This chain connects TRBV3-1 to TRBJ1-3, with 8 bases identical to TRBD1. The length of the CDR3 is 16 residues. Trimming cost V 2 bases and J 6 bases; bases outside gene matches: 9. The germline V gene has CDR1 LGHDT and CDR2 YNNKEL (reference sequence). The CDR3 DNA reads TGTGCCAGCAGCCAAATCCAGGACAGGGCGGAAAACACCATATATTTT. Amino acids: CASSQIQDRAENTIYF.

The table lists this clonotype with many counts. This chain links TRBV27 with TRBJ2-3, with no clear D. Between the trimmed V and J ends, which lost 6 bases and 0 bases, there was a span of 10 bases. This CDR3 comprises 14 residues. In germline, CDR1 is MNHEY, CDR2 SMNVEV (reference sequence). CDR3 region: CASSRHLSTDTQYF. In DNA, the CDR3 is TGTGCCAGCAGCAGGCATCTTAGCACAGATACGCAGTATTTT.

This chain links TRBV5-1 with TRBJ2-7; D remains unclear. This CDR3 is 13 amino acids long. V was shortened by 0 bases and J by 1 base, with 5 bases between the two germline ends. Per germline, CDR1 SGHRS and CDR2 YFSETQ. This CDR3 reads CASSLDGSYEQYF. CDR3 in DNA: TGCGCCAGCAGCTTGGACGGTTCCTACGAGCAGTACTTC.

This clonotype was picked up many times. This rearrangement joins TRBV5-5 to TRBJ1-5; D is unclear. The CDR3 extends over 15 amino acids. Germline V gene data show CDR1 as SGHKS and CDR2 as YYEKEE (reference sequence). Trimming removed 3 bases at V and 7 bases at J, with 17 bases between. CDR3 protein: CASSSFSGRGQPQHF. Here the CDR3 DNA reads TGTGCCAGCAGCTCATTCTCAGGCCGGGGACAGCCCCAGCATTTT.

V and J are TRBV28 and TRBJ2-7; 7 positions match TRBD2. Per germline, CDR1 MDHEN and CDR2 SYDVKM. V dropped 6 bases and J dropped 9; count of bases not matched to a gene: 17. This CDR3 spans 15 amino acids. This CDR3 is CASSNPLGGIYLQYF. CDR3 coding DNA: TGTGCCAGCAGCAACCCCCTGGGGGGGATTTACCTGCAGTACTTC.

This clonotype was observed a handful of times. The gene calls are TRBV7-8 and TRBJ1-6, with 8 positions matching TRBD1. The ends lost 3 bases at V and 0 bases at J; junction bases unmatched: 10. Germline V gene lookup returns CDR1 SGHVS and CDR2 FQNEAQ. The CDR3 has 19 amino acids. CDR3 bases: TGTGCCAGCAGCTTTCCCCTCAGACAGGGGAGCTCCTATAATTCACCCCTCCACTTT. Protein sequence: CASSFPLRQGSSYNSPLHF.

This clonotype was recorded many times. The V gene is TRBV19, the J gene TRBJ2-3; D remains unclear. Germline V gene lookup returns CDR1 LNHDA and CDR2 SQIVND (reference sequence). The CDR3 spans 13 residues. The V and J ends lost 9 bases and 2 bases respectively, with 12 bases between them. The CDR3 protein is CASQRHVTDTQYF. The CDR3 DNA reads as TGTGCCAGCCAGAGACACGTCACAGATACGCAGTATTTT. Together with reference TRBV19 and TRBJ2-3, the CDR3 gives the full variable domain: DGGITQSPKYLFRKEGQNVTLSCEQNLNHDAMYWYRQDPGQGLRLIYYSQIVNDFQKGDIAEGYSVSREKKESFPLTVTSAQKNPTAFYLCASQRHVTDTQYFGPGTRLTVL.

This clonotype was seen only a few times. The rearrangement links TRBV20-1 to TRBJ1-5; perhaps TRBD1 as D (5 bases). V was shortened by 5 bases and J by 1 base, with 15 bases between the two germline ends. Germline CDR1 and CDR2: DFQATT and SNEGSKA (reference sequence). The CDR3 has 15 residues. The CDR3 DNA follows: TGCAGTGCTGACCGGGGGGGAGGGAGCAATCAGCCCCAGCATTTT. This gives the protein CSADRGGGSNQPQHF.

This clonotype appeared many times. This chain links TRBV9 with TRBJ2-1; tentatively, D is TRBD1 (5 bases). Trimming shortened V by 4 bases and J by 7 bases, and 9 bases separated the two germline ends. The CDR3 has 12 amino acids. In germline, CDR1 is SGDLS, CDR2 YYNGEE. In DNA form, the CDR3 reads TGTGCCAGCAGCATCAACAGGAATGAGCAGTTCTTC. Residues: CASSINRNEQFF.

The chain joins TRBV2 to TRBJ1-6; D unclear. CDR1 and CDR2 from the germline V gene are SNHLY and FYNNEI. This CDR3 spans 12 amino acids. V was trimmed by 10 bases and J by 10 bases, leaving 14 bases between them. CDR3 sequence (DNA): TGTGCCACCCTACCGGAGGCCTCACCCCTCCACTTT. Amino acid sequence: CATLPEASPLHF.